This T cell receptor (beta chain) is from a study of blood T cell repertoires in COVID-19. In the study overall: The United States, Italy and Spain provided the acute and convalescent COVID-19 samples. Sample material is recorded as cDNA or gDNA derived from T cells, B-cell-depleted T cells, or PBMCs.

In the source study's methods: Reference gene primer amplification in the assay estimated nucleated cell counts. Generated by immunoSEQ multiplex PCR, the TCRdb table keeps only in-frame clones and is missing some. The V and J calls and clone size are taken from that table; D and trimming were inferred from the DNA. The profile shows about 220,000 clones, more than 80% of them singletons. The V gene lost 6 bases and the J gene lost 3 bases, with 12 bases spanning the gap. This CDR3 spans 13 amino acids. The V gene's germline CDR1 is SNHLY and CDR2 FYNNEI. The sequenced sample was peripheral blood. The J gene is TRBJ2-7, the V gene TRBV2, with a possible D match to TRBD2 (5 bases). The receptor comes from a man in his thirties or forties who had recovered from COVID-19. The CDR3 protein is CASRGEGYYEQYF. CDR3 DNA sequence: TGTGCCAGCAGGGGAGAAGGATACTACGAGCAGTACTTC.